These 17 T cell receptor beta chains originate from one sample sequenced in a study of T cell responses to AZD1222 COVID-19 vaccine. Clones were sequenced by immunoSEQ multiplex PCR, and TCRdb holds only the in-frame ones, with some missing. Altogether 150,000 to 200,000 clones are present, 80% to 90% being singletons, with the ten largest covering about 0.53%. This sample comprised peripheral blood, obtained on day 0 of AZD1222 vaccination. The source is an adult in good health.

This sequence joins TRBV5-1 and TRBJ2-1; D may match TRBD1 or TRBD2 (5 bases each). V lost 3 bases to trimming and J lost 6 bases, with 16 bases between them. The V gene's germline CDR1 is SGHRS and CDR2 YFSETQ. CDR3 size: 15 residues. In nucleotides, the CDR3 is TGCGCCAGCAGCTCGACCGCTTCGGGGCCCAATGAGCAGTTCTTC. The encoded protein is CASSSTASGPNEQFF.

This sequence joins TRBV7-2 and TRBJ1-2; D is undetermined. The CDR3 covers 18 residues. V was pared by 0 bases and J by 5 bases, with 22 bases between. Per germline, CDR1 SGHTA and CDR2 FQGNSA. CDR3 residues: CASSLALRGPLVSYGYTF. Here the CDR3 DNA reads TGTGCCAGCAGCTTAGCGCTTAGAGGACCCCTAGTTAGTTATGGCTACACCTTC. Full variable domain (remainder filled in from reference TRBV7-2 and TRBJ1-2): GAGVSQSPSNKVTEKGKDVELRCDPISGHTALYWYRQSLGQGLEFLIYFQGNSAPDKSGLPSDRFSAERTGGSVSTLTIQRTQQEDSAVYLCASSLALRGPLVSYGYTFGSGTRLTVV.

V and J are TRBV7-2 and TRBJ2-7; D is perhaps TRBD2 (6 bases). V was shortened by 7 bases and J by 1 base, with 14 bases between the two germline ends. Germline values: CDR1 SGHTA, CDR2 FQGNSA. The CDR3 is 14 amino acids. The CDR3 bases are TGTGCCAGCACCCTCGCGGGACTTTCCTACGAGCAGTACTTC. This codes for CASTLAGLSYEQYF.

The gene calls are TRBV4-2 and TRBJ2-5; 9 bases are a match to TRBD2. CDR1 is LGHNA and CDR2 is YNFKEQ in the germline V gene. The length of the CDR3 is 15 residues. The trim removed 4 bases at V and 11 bases at J, leaving 14 bases unmatched. The CDR3 sequence is CASSPGGELAGEQYF. The CDR3 DNA reads as TGTGCCAGCAGCCCGGGGGGAGAACTAGCGGGCGAACAGTACTTC.

The chain is built from TRBV3-1 (or the pseudogene TRBV3-2) and TRBJ1-5; 8 nucleotides align to TRBD1. V shed 4 bases and J 0 bases; nucleotides not matched to a gene: 5. Germline lookup yields CDR1 LGHDT and CDR2 YNNKEL (reference sequence). The CDR3 covers 16 residues. The CDR3 loop is CASSRDRPYSNQPQHF. The CDR3 nucleotides are TGTGCCAGCAGCCGGGACAGGCCTTATAGCAATCAGCCCCAGCATTTT.

This clone was seen more than once but under ten times. The genes are TRBV4-2 and TRBJ2-1; D is undetermined. The CDR3 sequence is 13 residues long. Germline CDR1 LGHNA, CDR2 YNFKEQ. V was clipped by 1 base and J by 6 bases, with 7 bases between them. The CDR3 nucleotides read TGTGCCAGCAGCCAAGTCACCGGCAATGAGCAGTTCTTC. It yields the protein CASSQVTGNEQFF.

The rearrangement uses TRBV6-2 or TRBV6-3 and TRBJ2-7; D is perhaps TRBD2 (7 bases). The ends were cut back, 0 bases at V and 6 bases at J, with 12 bases in the middle. CDR1 is MNHEY and CDR2 is SVGEGT in the germline V gene. The CDR3 consists of 14 residues. CDR3 sequence reads: CASSYSHREGEQYF. CDR3 sequence (DNA): TGTGCCAGCAGTTACTCGCACAGGGAGGGCGAGCAGTACTTC.

The CDR3 reads CASSPSGQYSNQPQHF. The CDR3 coding sequence is TGTGCCAGCTCACCAAGTGGACAGTATAGCAATCAGCCCCAGCATTTT. The chain employs TRBV18 and TRBJ1-5; a weak D match, TRBD1 (6 bases). Germline values: CDR1 KGHSH, CDR2 LQKENI. Trimming stripped 2 bases from V and 0 bases from J, with 11 bases between. The CDR3 is made up of 16 amino acids.

The chain has TRBV19 and TRBJ2-1, with unresolved D. The V gene's germline CDR1 is LNHDA and CDR2 SQIVND (reference sequence). The ends were cut back, 6 bases at V and 10 bases at J, with 19 bases in the middle. The CDR3 runs to 14 residues. The CDR3 coding sequence is TGTGCCAGTAGGGGCCTTTCGTCCGGCGGAGAGCAGTTCTTC. Its translation is CASRGLSSGGEQFF.

V gene TRBV2 combines with J gene TRBJ2-1; D is unclear. The germline V gene encodes CDR1 SNHLY and CDR2 FYNNEI. The CDR3 totals 11 residues. V was pared by 7 bases and J by 4 bases, with 5 bases between. CDR3 loop: CASTEYNEQFF. As DNA, the CDR3 is TGTGCCAGCACAGAGTACAATGAGCAGTTCTTC.

The chain combines TRBV5-4 with TRBJ1-2, with 7 bases that match TRBD1. This CDR3 has 15 amino acids. V was clipped by 0 bases and J by 3 bases; unmatched bases: 5. Germline CDR1 SGHNT, CDR2 YYREEE (reference sequence). CDR3: CASSLGQGGDYGYTF. In DNA form, the CDR3 reads TGTGCCAGCAGCTTGGGGCAGGGGGGCGACTATGGCTACACCTTC.

The chain links TRBV11-1 to TRBJ1-6; 10 bases map to TRBD1. CDR1 is SGHAT, CDR2 FQDESV, per germline (reference sequence). J was trimmed by 7 bases and V by 6 bases; bases with no gene match: 6. CDR3 length: 15 residues. The CDR3 loop is CASSRPGQGNSPLHF. The CDR3 DNA follows: TGTGCCAGCAGTAGACCGGGACAGGGGAATTCACCCCTCCACTTT.

The DNA for the CDR3 is TGTGCCACCAAGGGGCGGTATGGCTACACCTTC. As protein: CATKGRYGYTF. The genes are TRBV27 and TRBJ1-2; the D gene is possibly TRBD1 (5 bases). Trimming shortened V by 10 bases and J by 5 bases, and 11 bases separated the two germline ends. Germline CDR1 reads MNHEY; CDR2 reads SMNVEV (reference sequence). The CDR3 length is 11 residues.

About this clone itself: The germline gene is not matched at one end of the junction; a read error may be the cause. The rearrangement joins TRBV15 to TRBJ1-2; D is perhaps TRBD1 (5 bases). The V gene's germline CDR1 is LNHNV and CDR2 YYDKDF (reference sequence). CDR3 length: 14 residues. The CDR3 loop is CATSRDFQQDKISF. As DNA, the CDR3 is TGTGCCACCAGCAGAGATTTCCAACAGGACAAAATATCTTTC.

The gene calls are TRBV21-1 and TRBJ2-2; the D segment call TRBD2 is taken from the table without a DNA check. TRBV21-1 counts as a pseudogene. The CDR3 is 15 residues long. The chain's CDR3 is CASISGGASTGELFF. The CDR3 DNA is TGTGCCAGCATCTCGGGCGGGGCGAGCACCGGGGAGCTGTTTTTT.

This clone was seen once. V and J are TRBV25-1 and TRBJ2-5, with TRBD1 as a possible D gene (7 bases). Germline-derived CDR1 and CDR2 are MGHDK and SYGVNS. The CDR3 covers 11 residues. Deletions cut 8 bases from V and 14 bases from J, with 18 bases between. The CDR3, as DNA: TGTGCCAGCGAAACCATTCAGGGGGGCTACTTC. This encodes CASETIQGGYF.

A single count supports this clone. The rearrangement uses TRBV7-6 and TRBJ2-2, with D perhaps TRBD2 (5 bases). The CDR3 is made up of 14 amino acids. CDR1 is SGHVS, CDR2 FNYEAQ, per germline. V was shortened by 5 bases and J by 14 bases, with 21 bases between the two germline ends. CDR3 loop: CASSPSRALGELFF. CDR3 nucleotide sequence: TGTGCCAGCAGCCCTAGCAGAGCCCTGGGAGAACTGTTTTTT.